A single sample gave rise to the 3 T cell receptor beta chains below, sequenced in a study of blood T cells in healthy people across ages. PCR was performed a second time for roughly 6 to 12 cycles using a sample-barcoded 5' primer and a J-beta primer mix. Each CDR3 protein is one row after TCRdb ran MiXCR on the 5' RACE reads. This sample has roughly 700,000 distinct CDR3 sequences, with about 30% found just once. What was sequenced was blood. All receptors derive from a woman older than 75 in good health.

V gene TRBV20-1 combines with J gene TRBJ2-7; D unclear. V was pared by 4 bases and J by 6 bases, with 13 bases between. The CDR3 totals 12 residues. The germline V gene encodes CDR1 DFQATT and CDR2 SNEGSKA (reference sequence). CDR3 sequence reads: CSANDTPPEQYF. The CDR3, as DNA: TGCAGTGCTAACGACACACCCCCCGAGCAGTACTTC.

Note on this clonotype: This sequence may be a read error, since a much larger clone differs from it by one base. The chain has TRBV30 and TRBJ2-7; D is possibly TRBD1 (6 bases). Trimming cost V 6 bases and J 10 bases, with 19 bases left between them. Germline-derived CDR1 and CDR2 are GTSNPN and SVGIG (reference sequence). The CDR3 consists of 12 residues. CDR3 DNA sequence: TGTGCCTGCGATACCAGGGGAGAGGCCCAGTACTTC. It is translated as CACDTRGEAQYF.

The table lists this clonotype with many counts. The chain employs TRBV28 and TRBJ2-1; D is perhaps TRBD2 (5 bases). CDR1 MDHEN and CDR2 SYDVKM come from the germline V gene. Trimming pared 5 bases from V and 5 bases from J, leaving 19 bases between. There are 16 residues in the CDR3. CDR3 sequence reads: CASSPVRAPAHNEQFF. CDR3 nucleotide sequence: TGTGCCAGCAGTCCGGTGAGGGCCCCAGCACACAATGAGCAGTTCTTC.